The rows below give T cell receptor beta chains drawn from one sample of a study of cytomegalovirus exposure and HLA in healthy donors. Libraries were prepared by immunoSEQ multiplex PCR; TCRdb keeps only in-frame clonotypes and omits some of them. Recorded for this sample: 35,000 to 50,000 clones. Sequences were obtained from PBMCs. The receptors come from a woman aged 25 to 45 in good health and CMV-seropositive. CDR3s include the opening cysteine and the closing phenylalanine or tryptophan. D genes are given only for firm matches.

d_call j_call v_call cdr3_aa cdr3_nt
TRBD2 TRBJ2-1 TRBV7-9 CASNERGSSYNEQFF TGTGCCAGCAACGAGCGGGGTAGCTCCTACAATGAGCAGTTCTTC
TRBD1 TRBJ2-7 TRBV6-1 CASSPGTGPYEQYF TGTGCCAGCAGTCCCGGGACAGGGCCCTACGAGCAGTACTTC
TRBD1 TRBJ2-7 TRBV10-3 CAISTTTGVTEQYF TGTGCCATCAGTACCACGACAGGGGTAACCGAGCAGTACTTC
- TRBJ2-3 TRBV18 CASSPTRFTDTQYF TGTGCCAGCTCACCAACGAGATTCACAGATACGCAGTATTTT
TRBD2 TRBJ2-1 TRBV5-5 CASSFHSGVEQFF TGTGCCAGCAGCTTCCACAGCGGGGTTGAGCAGTTCTTC
- TRBJ2-2 TRBV4-1 CASSHLHGSRTGELFF TGCGCCAGCAGCCATCTCCATGGGAGCCGCACCGGGGAGCTGTTTTTT
TRBD1 TRBJ1-1 TRBV13 CASSRGQMLAFF TGTGCCAGCAGCAGGGGACAGATGTTGGCTTTCTTT
- TRBJ1-1 TRBV23-1 CASSHPINDLMNTEAFF TGCGCCAGCAGTCACCCTATAAATGATCTCATGAACACTGAAGCTTTCTTT
- TRBJ2-7 TRBV7-8 CASSSGLGIEQYF TGTGCCAGCAGCTCCGGACTGGGGATCGAGCAGTACTTC
- TRBJ1-2 TRBV4-1 CASSQVLAIRGWGYTF TGCGCCAGCAGCCAAGTTTTGGCCATTCGAGGATGGGGCTACACCTTC
- TRBJ1-1 TRBV6-5 CASSYLPGRGNTEAFF TGTGCCAGCAGTTACCTCCCCGGACGGGGGAACACTGAAGCTTTCTTT
- TRBJ1-4 TRBV5-8 CASSPSWNFGSNEKLFF TGTGCCAGCAGCCCGTCCTGGAACTTCGGGTCTAATGAAAAACTGTTTTTT
TRBD1 TRBJ2-7 TRBV6-1 CASSGGQGAKQYF TGTGCCAGCAGTGGTGGACAGGGGGCTAAGCAGTACTTC